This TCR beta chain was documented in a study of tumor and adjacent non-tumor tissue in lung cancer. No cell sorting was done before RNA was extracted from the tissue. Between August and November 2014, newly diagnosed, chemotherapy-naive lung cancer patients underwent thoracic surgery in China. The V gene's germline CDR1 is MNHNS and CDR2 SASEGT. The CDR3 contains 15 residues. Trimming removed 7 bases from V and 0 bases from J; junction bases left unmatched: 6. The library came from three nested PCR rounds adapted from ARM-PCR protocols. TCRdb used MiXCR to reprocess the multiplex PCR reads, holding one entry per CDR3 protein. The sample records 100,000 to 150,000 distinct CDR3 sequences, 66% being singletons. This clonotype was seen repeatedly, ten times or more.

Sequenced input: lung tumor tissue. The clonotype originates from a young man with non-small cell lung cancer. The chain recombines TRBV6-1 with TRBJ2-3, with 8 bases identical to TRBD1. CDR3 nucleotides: TGTGCCAGCAACTCCGGGACAGGAAGCACAGATACGCAGTATTTT. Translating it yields CASNSGTGSTDTQYF.